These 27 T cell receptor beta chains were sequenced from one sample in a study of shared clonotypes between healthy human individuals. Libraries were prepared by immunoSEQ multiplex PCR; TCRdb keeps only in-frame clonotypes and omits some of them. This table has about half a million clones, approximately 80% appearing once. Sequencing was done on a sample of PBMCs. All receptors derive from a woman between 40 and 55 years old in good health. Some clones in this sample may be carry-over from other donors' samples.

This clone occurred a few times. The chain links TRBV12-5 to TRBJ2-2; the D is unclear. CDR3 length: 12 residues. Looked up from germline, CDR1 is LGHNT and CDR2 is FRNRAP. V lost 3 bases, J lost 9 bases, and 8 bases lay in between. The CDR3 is CASGLDNRELFF. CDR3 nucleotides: TGTGCTAGTGGTTTAGATAACAGGGAGCTGTTTTTT.

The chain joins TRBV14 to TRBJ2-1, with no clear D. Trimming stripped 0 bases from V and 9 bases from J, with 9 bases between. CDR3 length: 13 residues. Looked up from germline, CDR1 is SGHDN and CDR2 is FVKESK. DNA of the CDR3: TGTGCCAGCAGCCAAGATAGCCCGGTTGAGCAGTTCTTC. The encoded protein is CASSQDSPVEQFF.

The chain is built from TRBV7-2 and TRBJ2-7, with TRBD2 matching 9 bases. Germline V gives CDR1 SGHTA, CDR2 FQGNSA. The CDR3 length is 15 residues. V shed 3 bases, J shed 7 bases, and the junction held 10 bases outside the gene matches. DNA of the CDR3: TGTGCCAGCAGCTTGGTGTTGGCGGGAGGGAGGGAGCAGTACTTC. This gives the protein CASSLVLAGGREQYF.

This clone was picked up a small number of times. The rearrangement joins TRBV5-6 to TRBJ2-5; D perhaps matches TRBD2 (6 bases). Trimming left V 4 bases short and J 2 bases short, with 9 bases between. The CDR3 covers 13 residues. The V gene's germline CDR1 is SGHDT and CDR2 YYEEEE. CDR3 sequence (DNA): TGTGCCAGCAGCCCGGGGGTGCAAGAGACCCAGTACTTC. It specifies CASSPGVQETQYF.

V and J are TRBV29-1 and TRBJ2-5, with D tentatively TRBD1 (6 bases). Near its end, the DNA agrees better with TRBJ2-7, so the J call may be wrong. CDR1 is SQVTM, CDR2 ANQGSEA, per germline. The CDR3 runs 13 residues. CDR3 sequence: CSGTTGSSYEQYF. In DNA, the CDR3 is TGCAGCGGAACTACAGGGAGCTCCTACGAGCAGTACTTC.

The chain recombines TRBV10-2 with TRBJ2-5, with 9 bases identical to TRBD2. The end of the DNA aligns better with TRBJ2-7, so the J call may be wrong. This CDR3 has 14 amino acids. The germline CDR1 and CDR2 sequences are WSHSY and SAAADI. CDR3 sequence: CATRFSGSSYEQYF. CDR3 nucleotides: TGCGCCACCCGTTTTAGCGGGAGCTCCTACGAGCAGTACTTC.

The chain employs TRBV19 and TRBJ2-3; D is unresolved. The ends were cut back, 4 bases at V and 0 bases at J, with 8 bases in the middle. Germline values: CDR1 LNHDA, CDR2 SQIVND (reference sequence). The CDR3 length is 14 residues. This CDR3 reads CASSKTDSTDTQYF. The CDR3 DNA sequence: TGTGCCAGTAGTAAGACGGACAGCACAGATACGCAGTATTTT.

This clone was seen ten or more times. CDR3 DNA sequence: TGTGCCAGCTCACCCAGGGACGGGGAGACCCAGTACTTC. This sequence encodes CASSPRDGETQYF. The gene calls are TRBV18 and TRBJ2-5, with D perhaps TRBD1 or TRBD2 (5 bases each). The CDR3 contains 13 residues. With 3 bases removed from V and 5 bases from J, the gap between germline ends came to 10 bases. CDR1 and CDR2 (germline): KGHSH, LQKENI.

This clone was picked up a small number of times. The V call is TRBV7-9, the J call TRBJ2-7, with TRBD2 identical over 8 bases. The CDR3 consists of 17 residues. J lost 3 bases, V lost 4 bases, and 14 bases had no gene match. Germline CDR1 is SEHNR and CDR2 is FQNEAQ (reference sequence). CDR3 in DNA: TGTGCCAGCAGCTCAACCCAAGGACTAGCAGCTCTCTACGAGCAGTACTTC. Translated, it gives CASSSTQGLAALYEQYF.

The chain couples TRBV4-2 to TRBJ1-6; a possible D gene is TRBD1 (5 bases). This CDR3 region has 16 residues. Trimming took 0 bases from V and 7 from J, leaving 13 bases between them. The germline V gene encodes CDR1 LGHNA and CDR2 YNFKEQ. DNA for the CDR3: TGTGCCAGCAGCCAAGAAGGTCAGGGCCGAAATTCACCCCTCCACTTT. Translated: CASSQEGQGRNSPLHF.

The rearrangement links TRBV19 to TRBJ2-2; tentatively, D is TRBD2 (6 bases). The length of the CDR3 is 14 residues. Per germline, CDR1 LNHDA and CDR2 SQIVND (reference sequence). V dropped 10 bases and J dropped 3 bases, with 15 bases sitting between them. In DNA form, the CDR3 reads TGTGCCATACGCGGGGTTTCGGACACCGGGGAGCTGTTTTTT. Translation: CAIRGVSDTGELFF.

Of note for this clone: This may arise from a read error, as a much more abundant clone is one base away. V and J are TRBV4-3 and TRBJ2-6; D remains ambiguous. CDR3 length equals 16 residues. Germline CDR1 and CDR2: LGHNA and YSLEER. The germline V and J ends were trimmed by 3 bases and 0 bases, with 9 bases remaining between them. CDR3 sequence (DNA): TGCGCCAGCAGCCACCAGATCAGCTCTGGGGCCAACGTCCTGACTTTC. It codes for CASSHQISSGANVLTF.

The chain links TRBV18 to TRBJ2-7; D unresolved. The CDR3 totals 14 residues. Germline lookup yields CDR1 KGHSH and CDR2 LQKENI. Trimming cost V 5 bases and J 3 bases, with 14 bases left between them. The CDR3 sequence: CASSLLDGSYEQYF. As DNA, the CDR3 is TGTGCCAGCTCATTGTTAGATGGCAGCTACGAGCAGTACTTC.

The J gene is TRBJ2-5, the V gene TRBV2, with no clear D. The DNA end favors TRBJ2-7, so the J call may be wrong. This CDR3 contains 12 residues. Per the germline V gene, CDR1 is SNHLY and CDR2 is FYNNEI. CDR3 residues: CASRARLYEQYF. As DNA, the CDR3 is TGTGCCAGCAGGGCCCGACTTTACGAGCAGTACTTC.

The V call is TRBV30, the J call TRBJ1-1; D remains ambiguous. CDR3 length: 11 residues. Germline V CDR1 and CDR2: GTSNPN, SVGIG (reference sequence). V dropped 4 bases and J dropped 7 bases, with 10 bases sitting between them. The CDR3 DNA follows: TGTGCCTGGAAAAAAAGAAATGAAGCTTTCTTT. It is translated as CAWKKRNEAFF.

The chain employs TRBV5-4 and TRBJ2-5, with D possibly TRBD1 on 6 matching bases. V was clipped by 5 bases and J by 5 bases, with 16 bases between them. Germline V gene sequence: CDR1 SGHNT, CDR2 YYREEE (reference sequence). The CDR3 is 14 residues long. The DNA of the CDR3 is TGTGCCAGCAGACGTACAGGGCCGGGGGAGACCCAGTACTTC. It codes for CASRRTGPGETQYF.

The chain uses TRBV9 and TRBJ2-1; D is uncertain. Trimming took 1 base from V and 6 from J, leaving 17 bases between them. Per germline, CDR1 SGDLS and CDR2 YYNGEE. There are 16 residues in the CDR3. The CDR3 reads CASSVIPAGSANEQFF. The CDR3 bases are TGTGCCAGCAGCGTAATCCCAGCCGGATCGGCCAATGAGCAGTTCTTC.

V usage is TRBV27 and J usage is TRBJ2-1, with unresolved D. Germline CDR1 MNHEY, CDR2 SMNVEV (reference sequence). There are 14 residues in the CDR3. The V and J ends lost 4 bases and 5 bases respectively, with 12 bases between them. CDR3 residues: CASSSKRRDNEQFF. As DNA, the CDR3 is TGTGCCAGCAGTTCTAAGCGTCGGGACAATGAGCAGTTCTTC.

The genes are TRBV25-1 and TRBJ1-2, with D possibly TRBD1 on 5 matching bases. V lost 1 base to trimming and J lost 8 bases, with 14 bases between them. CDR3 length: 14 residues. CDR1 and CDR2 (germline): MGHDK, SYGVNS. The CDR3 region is CASSESGLAKGYTF. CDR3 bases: TGTGCCAGCAGTGAATCGGGACTAGCAAAGGGCTACACCTTC.

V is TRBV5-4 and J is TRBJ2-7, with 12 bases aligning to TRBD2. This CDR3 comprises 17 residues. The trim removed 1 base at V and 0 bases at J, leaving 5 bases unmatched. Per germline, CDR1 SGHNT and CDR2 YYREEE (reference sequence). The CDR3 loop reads CASSLRASGRASYEQYF. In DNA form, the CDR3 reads TGTGCCAGCAGCTTGAGGGCTAGCGGGAGGGCCTCCTACGAGCAGTACTTC.

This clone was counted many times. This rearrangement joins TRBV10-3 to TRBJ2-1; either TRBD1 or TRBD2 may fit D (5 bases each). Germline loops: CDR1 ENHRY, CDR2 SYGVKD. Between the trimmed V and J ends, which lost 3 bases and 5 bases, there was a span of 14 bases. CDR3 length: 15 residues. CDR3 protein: CAISDLGESNNEQFF. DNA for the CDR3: TGTGCCATCAGTGACCTGGGGGAGTCTAACAATGAGCAGTTCTTC.

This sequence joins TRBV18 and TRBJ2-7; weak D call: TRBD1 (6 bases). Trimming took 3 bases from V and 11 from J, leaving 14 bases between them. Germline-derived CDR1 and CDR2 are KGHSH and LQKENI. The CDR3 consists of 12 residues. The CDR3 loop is CASSPGDSGEYF. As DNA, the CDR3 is TGTGCCAGCTCACCCGGGGATTCAGGGGAGTACTTC.

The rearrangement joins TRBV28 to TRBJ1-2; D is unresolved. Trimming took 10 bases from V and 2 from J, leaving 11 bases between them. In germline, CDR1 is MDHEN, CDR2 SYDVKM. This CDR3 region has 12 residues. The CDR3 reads CATTDLNYGYTF. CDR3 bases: TGTGCCACCACAGACCTGAACTATGGCTACACCTTC.

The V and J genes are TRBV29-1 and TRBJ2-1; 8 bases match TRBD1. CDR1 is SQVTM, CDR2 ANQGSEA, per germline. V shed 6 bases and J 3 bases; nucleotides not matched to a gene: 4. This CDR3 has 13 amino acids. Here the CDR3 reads CSVDRGGYNEQFF. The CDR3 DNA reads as TGCAGCGTCGACAGGGGTGGCTACAATGAGCAGTTCTTC.

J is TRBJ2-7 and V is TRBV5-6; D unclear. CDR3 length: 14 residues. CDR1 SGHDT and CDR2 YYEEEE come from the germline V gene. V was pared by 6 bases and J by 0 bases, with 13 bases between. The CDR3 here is CASTRPFPSYEQYF. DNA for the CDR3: TGTGCCAGCACACGGCCCTTTCCCTCCTACGAGCAGTACTTC.

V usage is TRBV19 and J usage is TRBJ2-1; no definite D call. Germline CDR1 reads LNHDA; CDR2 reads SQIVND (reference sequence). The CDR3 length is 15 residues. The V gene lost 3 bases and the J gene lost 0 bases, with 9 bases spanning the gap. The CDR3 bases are TGTGCCAGTAGTATCGGGTTGAGCTCCTACAATGAGCAGTTCTTC. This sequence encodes CASSIGLSSYNEQFF.

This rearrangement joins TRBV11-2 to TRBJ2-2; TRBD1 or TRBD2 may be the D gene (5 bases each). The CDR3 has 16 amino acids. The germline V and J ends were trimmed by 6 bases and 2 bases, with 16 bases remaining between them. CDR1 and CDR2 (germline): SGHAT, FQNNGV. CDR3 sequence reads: CASRPNRDVNTGELFF. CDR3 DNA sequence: TGTGCCAGCAGGCCCAATAGGGACGTTAACACCGGGGAGCTGTTTTTT.